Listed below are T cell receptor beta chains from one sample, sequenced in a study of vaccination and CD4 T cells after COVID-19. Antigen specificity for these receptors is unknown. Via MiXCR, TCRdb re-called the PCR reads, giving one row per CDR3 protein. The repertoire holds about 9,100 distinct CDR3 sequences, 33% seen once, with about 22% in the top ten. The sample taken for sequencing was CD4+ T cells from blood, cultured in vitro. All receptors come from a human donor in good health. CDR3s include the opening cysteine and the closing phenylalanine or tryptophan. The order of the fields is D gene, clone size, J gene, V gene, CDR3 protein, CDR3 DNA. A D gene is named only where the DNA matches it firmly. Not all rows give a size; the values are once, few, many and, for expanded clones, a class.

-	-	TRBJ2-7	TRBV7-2	CASSLARQYEQYF	TGTGCCAGCAGCTTGGCCCGGCAGTACGAGCAGTACTTC
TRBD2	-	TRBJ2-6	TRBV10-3	CAISESTGGHLSGANVLTF	TGTGCCATCAGTGAGTCGACGGGAGGACACCTCTCTGGGGCCAACGTCCTGACTTTC
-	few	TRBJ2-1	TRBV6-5	CASSWASTTGSYNEQFF	TGTGCCAGCAGTTGGGCTTCTACGACGGGGTCCTACAATGAGCAGTTCTTC
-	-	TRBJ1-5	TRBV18	CASSEGVDQPQHF	TGTGCCAGCTCGGAAGGTGTTGATCAGCCCCAGCATTTT
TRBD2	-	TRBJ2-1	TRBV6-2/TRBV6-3	CASRLGAGVSHEQFF	TGTGCCAGCAGATTAGGAGCGGGAGTGAGCCATGAGCAGTTCTTC
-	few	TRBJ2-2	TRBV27	CASSLSRRYTTGELFF	TGTGCCAGCAGTTTATCAAGGAGGTACACCACCGGGGAGCTGTTTTTT
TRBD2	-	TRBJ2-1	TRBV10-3	CAISESLAGEGDGNEQFF	TGTGCCATCAGTGAGTCATTAGCGGGAGAAGGGGATGGCAATGAGCAGTTCTTC
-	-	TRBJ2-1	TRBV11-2	CASSLEGRDWQFF	TGTGCCAGCAGCTTGGAGGGACGGGATTGGCAGTTCTTC
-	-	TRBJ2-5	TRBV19	CASSQTGPQTQYF	TGTGCCAGTAGTCAGACCGGGCCACAGACCCAGTACTTC
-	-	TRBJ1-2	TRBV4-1	CASSQDRSYPNYGYTF	TGCGCCAGCAGCCAAGATCGGAGCTACCCTAACTATGGCTACACCTTC
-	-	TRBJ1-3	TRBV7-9	CASSSPGGRGGNTIYF	TGTGCCAGCAGCTCGCCGGGGGGCAGGGGAGGAAACACCATATATTTT
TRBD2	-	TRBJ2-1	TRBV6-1	CASRGLAGGYNEQFF	TGTGCCAGCAGGGGACTAGCGGGAGGCTACAATGAGCAGTTCTTC
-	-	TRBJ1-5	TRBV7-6	CASSARRDLNNQPQHF	TGTGCCAGCAGCGCTAGACGGGATTTAAACAATCAGCCCCAGCATTTT
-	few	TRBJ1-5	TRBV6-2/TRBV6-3	CASNSRGGNQPQHF	TGTGCCAGTAATTCCAGGGGCGGCAATCAGCCCCAGCATTTT
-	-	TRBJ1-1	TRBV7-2	CASSLGGAEVTEAFF	TGTGCCAGCAGCTTGGGAGGGGCGGAGGTCACTGAAGCTTTCTTT
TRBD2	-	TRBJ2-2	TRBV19	CASDSGRSAGELFF	TGTGCCAGTGATAGCGGGAGAAGCGCCGGGGAGCTGTTTTTT
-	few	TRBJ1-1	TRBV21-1	CASSIDSGNTEAFF	TGTGCCAGCAGCATAGATTCGGGGAACACTGAAGCTTTCTTT
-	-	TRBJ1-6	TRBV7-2	CASSLGTGNSPLHF	TGTGCCAGCAGCTTAGGGACGGGGAATTCACCCCTCCACTTT
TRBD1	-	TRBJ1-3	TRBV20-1	CSAREGQTSSGNTIYF	TGCAGTGCTAGAGAGGGACAGACAAGCTCTGGAAACACCATATATTTT
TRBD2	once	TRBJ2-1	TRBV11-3	CASSPREGTRHRFF	TGTGCCAGCAGCCCCAGGGAGGGAACCCGCCATCGGTTCTTC
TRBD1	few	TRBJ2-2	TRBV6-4	CASSALEHGQGYGGELFF	TGTGCCAGCAGTGCACTCGAACACGGACAGGGGTATGGCGGGGAGCTGTTTTTT
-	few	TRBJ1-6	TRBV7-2	CASSLTSYNSPLHF	TGTGCCAGCAGCTTAACCTCCTATAATTCACCCCTCCACTTT
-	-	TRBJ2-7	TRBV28	CASSLGGGLYEQYF	TGTGCCAGCAGTCTCGGGGGAGGCTTATACGAGCAGTACTTC
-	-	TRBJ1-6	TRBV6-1	CASSEAHPNSPLHF	TGTGCCAGCAGTGAAGCTCACCCTAATTCACCCCTCCACTTT
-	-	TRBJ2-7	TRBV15	CATSRDSRFSARTYEQYF	TGTGCCACCAGCAGAGATTCAAGATTCAGCGCTAGAACCTACGAGCAGTACTTC
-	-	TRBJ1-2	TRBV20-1	CSVPVGAGYTF	TGCAGTGTCCCCGTGGGGGCTGGCTACACCTTC
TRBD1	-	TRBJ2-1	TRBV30	CAWRGPGQGFNEQFF	TGTGCCTGGAGGGGCCCGGGACAGGGATTCAATGAGCAGTTCTTC
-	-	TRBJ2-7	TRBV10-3	CAIMGGISYEQYF	TGTGCCATCATGGGGGGCATCTCCTACGAGCAGTACTTC
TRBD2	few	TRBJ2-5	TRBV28	CASSLQQGLALQETQYF	TGTGCCAGCAGTTTACAGCAGGGACTAGCGTTACAAGAGACCCAGTACTTC
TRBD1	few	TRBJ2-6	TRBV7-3	CASSPGQYGANVLTF	TGTGCCAGCAGCCCGGGACAGTACGGGGCCAACGTCCTGACTTTC
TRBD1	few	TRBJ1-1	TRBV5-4	CGPYRGNTEAFF	TGTGGGCCCTACAGGGGGAACACTGAAGCTTTCTTT
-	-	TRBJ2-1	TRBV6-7	CASIWAAGHYNEQFF	TGTGCCAGCATATGGGCCGCGGGCCACTACAATGAGCAGTTCTTC
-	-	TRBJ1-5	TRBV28	CASSNQPQHF	TGTGCCAGCAGCAATCAGCCCCAGCATTTT
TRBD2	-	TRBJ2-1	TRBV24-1	CATANPGGSGNEQFF	TGTGCCACCGCCAACCCTGGCGGGAGTGGCAATGAGCAGTTCTTC
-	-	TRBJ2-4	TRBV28	CASSLLGDVYF	TGTGCCAGCAGTTTACTCGGTGACGTATACTTC
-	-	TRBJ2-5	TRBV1	CTSRRFPPDQETQYF	TGCACCAGCAGGAGGTTTCCGCCGGATCAAGAGACCCAGTACTTC
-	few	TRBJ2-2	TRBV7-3	CASSLRPTTGELFF	TGTGCCAGCAGCTTAAGGCCCACCACCGGGGAGCTGTTTTTT
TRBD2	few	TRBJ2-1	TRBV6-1	CASRVAGGLHNEQFF	TGTGCCAGCAGGGTAGCGGGAGGGCTCCACAATGAGCAGTTCTTC